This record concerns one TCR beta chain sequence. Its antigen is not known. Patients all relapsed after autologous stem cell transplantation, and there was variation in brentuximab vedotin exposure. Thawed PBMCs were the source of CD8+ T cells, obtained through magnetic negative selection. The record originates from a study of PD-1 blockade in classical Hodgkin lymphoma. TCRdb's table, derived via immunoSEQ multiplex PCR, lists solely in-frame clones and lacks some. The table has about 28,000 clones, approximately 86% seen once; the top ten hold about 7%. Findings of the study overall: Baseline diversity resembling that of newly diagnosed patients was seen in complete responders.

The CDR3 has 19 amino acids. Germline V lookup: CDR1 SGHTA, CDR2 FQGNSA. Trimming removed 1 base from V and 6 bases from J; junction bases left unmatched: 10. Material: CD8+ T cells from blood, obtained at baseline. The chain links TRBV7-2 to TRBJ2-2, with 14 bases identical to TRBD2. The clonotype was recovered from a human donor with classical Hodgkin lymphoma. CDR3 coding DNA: TGTGCCAGCAGCTTAGTAGGGCCGGGACTAGCGGGAGTTGCCGGGGAGCTGTTTTTT. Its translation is CASSLVGPGLAGVAGELFF.